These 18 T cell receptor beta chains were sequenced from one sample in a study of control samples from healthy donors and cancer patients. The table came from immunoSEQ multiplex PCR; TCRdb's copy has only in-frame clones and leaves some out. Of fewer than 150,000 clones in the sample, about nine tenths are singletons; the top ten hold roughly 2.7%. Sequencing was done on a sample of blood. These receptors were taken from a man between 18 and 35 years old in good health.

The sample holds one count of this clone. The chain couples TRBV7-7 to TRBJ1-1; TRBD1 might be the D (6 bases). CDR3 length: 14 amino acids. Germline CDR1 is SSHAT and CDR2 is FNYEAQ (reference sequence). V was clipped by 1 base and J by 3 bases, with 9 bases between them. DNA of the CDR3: TGTGCCAGCAGCTTAGAGGGGGGTGACACTGAAGCTTTCTTT. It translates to CASSLEGGDTEAFF. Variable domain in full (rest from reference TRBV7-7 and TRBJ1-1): GAGVSQSPRYKVTKRGQDVTLRCDPISSHATLYWYQQALGQGPEFLTYFNYEAQPDKSGLPSDRFSAERPEGSISTLTIQRTEQRDSAMYRCASSLEGGDTEAFFGQGTRLTVV.

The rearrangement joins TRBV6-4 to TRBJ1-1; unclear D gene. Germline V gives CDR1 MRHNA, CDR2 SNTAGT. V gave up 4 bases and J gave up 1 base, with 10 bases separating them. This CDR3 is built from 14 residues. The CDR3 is CASSGVEENTEAFF. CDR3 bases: TGTGCCAGCAGTGGTGTCGAAGAGAACACTGAAGCTTTCTTT.

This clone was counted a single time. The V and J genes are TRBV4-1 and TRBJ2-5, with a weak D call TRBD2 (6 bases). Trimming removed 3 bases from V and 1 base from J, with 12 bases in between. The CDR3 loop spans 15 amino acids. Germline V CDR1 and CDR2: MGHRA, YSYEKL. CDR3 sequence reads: CASSQNSGTQETQYF. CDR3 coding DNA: TGCGCCAGCAGCCAGAATAGCGGCACCCAAGAGACCCAGTACTTC.

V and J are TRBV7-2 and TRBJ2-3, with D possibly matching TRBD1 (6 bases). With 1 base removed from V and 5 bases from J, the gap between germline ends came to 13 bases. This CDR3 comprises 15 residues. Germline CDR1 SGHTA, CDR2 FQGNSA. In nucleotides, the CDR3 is TGTGCCAGCAGCTTAGGGGGCAGGGGACAAGATACGCAGTATTTT. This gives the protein CASSLGGRGQDTQYF. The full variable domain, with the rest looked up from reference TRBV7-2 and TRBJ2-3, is GAGVSQSPSNKVTEKGKDVELRCDPISGHTALYWYRQSLGQGLEFLIYFQGNSAPDKSGLPSDRFSAERTGGSVSTLTIQRTQQEDSAVYLCASSLGGRGQDTQYFGPGTRLTVL.

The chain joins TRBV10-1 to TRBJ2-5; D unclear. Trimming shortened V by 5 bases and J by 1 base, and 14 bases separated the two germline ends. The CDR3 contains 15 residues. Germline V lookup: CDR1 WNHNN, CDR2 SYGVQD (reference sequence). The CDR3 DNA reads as TGCGCCAGCAGTCGCGGCTGGGGTCGCCAAGAGACCCAGTACTTC. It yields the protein CASSRGWGRQETQYF.

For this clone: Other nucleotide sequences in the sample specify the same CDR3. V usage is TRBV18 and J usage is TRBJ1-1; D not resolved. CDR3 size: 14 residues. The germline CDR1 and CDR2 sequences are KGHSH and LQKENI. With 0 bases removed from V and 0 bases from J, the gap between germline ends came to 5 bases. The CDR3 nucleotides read TGTGCCAGCTCACCACCAGGGATGAACACTGAAGCTTTCTTT. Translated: CASSPPGMNTEAFF.

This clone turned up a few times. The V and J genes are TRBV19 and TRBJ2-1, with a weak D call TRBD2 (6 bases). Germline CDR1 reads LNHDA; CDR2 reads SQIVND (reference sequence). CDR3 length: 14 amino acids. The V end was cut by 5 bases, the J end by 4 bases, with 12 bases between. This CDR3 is CASSFGGEYNEQFF. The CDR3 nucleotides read TGTGCCAGTAGTTTCGGGGGAGAGTACAATGAGCAGTTCTTC.

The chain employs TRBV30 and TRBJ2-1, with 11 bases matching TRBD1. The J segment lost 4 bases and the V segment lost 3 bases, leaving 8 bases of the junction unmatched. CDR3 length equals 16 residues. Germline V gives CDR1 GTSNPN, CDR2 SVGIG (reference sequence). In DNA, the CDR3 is TGTGCCTGGAGGGGCCCCGGGACAGGGGGATACAATGAGCAGTTCTTC. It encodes CAWRGPGTGGYNEQFF.

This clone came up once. The DNA for the CDR3 is TGTGCCAGCGGTGGGGGTTTCAATCAGCCCCAGCATTTT. It specifies CASGGGFNQPQHF. J is TRBJ1-5 and V is TRBV2; D might be TRBD1 (5 bases). V was shortened by 8 bases and J by 3 bases, with 11 bases between the two germline ends. Germline V gene sequence: CDR1 SNHLY, CDR2 FYNNEI. This CDR3 is 13 amino acids long.

This CDR3 reads CASSTPVTGSTDTQYF. The DNA for the CDR3 is TGTGCCAGCAGCACCCCGGTGACAGGGTCCACAGATACGCAGTATTTT. This sequence joins TRBV11-2 and TRBJ2-3, with 7 bases fitting TRBD1. This CDR3 spans 16 amino acids. The V gene's germline CDR1 is SGHAT and CDR2 FQNNGV. The trim removed 5 bases at V and 2 bases at J, leaving 10 bases unmatched.

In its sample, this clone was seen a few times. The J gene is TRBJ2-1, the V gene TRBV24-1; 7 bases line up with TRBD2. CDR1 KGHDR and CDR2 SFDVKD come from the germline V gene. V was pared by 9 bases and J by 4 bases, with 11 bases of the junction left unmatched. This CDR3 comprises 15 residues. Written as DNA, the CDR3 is TGTGCCACCGCGGGCCCGGGAGGCCCTTACAATGAGCAGTTCTTC. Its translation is CATAGPGGPYNEQFF.

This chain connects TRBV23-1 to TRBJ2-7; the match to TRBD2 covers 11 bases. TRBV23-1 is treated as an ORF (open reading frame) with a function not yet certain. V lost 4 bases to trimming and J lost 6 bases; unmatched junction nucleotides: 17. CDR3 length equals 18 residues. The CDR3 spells CASSPRKAELAGVTEQYV. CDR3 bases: TGCGCCAGCAGTCCCCGAAAGGCTGAACTAGCGGGAGTCACCGAGCAGTACGTC.

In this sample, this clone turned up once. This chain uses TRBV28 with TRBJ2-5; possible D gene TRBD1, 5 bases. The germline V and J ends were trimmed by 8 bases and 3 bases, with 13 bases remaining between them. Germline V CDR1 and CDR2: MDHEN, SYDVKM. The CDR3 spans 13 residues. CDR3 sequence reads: CASRMGREETQYF. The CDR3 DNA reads TGTGCCAGCCGAATGGGCAGGGAAGAGACCCAGTACTTC.

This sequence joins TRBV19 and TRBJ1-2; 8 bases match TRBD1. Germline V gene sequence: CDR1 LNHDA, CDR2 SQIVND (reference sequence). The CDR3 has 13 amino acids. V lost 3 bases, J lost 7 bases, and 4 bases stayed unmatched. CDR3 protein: CASSISDRVGYTF. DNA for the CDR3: TGTGCCAGTAGTATCTCGGACAGGGTTGGCTACACCTTC.

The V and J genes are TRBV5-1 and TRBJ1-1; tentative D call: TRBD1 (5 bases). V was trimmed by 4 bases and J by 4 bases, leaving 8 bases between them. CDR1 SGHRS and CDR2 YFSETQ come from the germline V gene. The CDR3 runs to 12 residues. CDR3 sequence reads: CASSPRGTEAFF. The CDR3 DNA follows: TGCGCCAGCAGCCCGAGGGGCACTGAAGCTTTCTTT.

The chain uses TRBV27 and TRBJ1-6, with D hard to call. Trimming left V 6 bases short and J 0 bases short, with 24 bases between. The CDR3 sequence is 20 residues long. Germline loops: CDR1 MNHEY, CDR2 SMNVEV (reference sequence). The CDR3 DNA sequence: TGTGCCAGCAGCCCACGGAGGGATACGCTATATAGCTCCTATAATTCACCCCTCCACTTT. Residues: CASSPRRDTLYSSYNSPLHF.

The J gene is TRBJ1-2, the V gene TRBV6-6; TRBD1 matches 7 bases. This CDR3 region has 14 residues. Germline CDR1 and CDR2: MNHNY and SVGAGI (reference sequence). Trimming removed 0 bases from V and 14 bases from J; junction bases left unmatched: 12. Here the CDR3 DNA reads TGTGCCAGCAGTTACTCAGGAATGGACAGGACTTTTACCTTC. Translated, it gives CASSYSGMDRTFTF.

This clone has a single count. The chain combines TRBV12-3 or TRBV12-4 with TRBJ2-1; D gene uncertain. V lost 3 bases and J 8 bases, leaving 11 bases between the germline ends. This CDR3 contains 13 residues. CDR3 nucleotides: TGTGCCAGCAGTTTTGTGAGGTTCGATGAGCAGTTCTTC. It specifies CASSFVRFDEQFF.